The rows below give T cell receptor beta chains drawn from one sample of a study of CD8 T cells in Susac syndrome. Each CDR3 protein is one row after TCRdb ran MiXCR on the immunoSEQ multiplex PCR reads. This table holds some 210,000 distinct CDR3 sequences, 94% found once. Material: CD4+ T cells from PBMCs. The receptors were sampled from a human donor with Susac syndrome. CDR3s include the opening cysteine and the closing phenylalanine or tryptophan. D genes are given only for firm matches. Clone size is given for some rows only: seen once, a few or many times, or a class if the clone is expanded.

v_gene: TRBV24-1
abundance: -
j_gene: TRBJ1-5
d_gene: -
CDR3nt: TGTGCCACCAGTGATTTGAGCAGGACCCAGCCCCAGCATTTT
CDR3aa: CATSDLSRTQPQHF

v_gene: TRBV4-3
abundance: -
j_gene: TRBJ2-3
d_gene: -
CDR3nt: TGCGCCGGAGCCCCAGAAGATACGCAGTATTTT
CDR3aa: CAGAPEDTQYF

v_gene: TRBV2
abundance: -
j_gene: TRBJ1-5
d_gene: -
CDR3nt: TGTGCCTCATCCGGAGGGCTCAATCAGCCCCAGCATTTT
CDR3aa: CASSGGLNQPQHF

v_gene: TRBV3-1
abundance: -
j_gene: TRBJ1-6
d_gene: -
CDR3nt: TGTGCCAGCAGCCGCCAAGCAGGGGTGACATCACCCCTCCACTTT
CDR3aa: CASSRQAGVTSPLHF

v_gene: TRBV5-1
abundance: -
j_gene: TRBJ2-3
d_gene: -
CDR3nt: TGCGCCAGCAGCTTGGGGTCTGCCAAGGATACGCAGTATTTT
CDR3aa: CASSLGSAKDTQYF

v_gene: TRBV20-1
abundance: -
j_gene: TRBJ2-7
d_gene: -
CDR3nt: TGCAGTGCTAGAGATAAGCAGGGGATGGCCTACGAGCAGTACTTC
CDR3aa: CSARDKQGMAYEQYF

v_gene: TRBV12-3/TRBV12-4
abundance: -
j_gene: TRBJ2-1
d_gene: -
CDR3nt: TGTGCCAGCAGCCGCGTAAGAGCAGGGGAAGGCGAGCAGTTCTTC
CDR3aa: CASSRVRAGEGEQFF

v_gene: TRBV5-1
abundance: -
j_gene: TRBJ2-3
d_gene: TRBD2
CDR3nt: TGCGCCAGCAGCCTGGGACTAGTTGGAGATACGCAGTATTTT
CDR3aa: CASSLGLVGDTQYF

v_gene: TRBV30
abundance: -
j_gene: TRBJ1-2
d_gene: -
CDR3nt: TGTGCCTGGAGAGGGAACAACTATGGCTACACCTTC
CDR3aa: CAWRGNNYGYTF

v_gene: TRBV7-9
abundance: once
j_gene: TRBJ1-2
d_gene: -
CDR3nt: TGTGCCAGCAGCCCCGGGGTTGGAGAGAACTATGGCTACACCTTC
CDR3aa: CASSPGVGENYGYTF

v_gene: TRBV5-1
abundance: -
j_gene: TRBJ2-2
d_gene: -
CDR3nt: TGCGCCAGCAGCTTGGAGGGAAGGGGGCTGTTTTTT
CDR3aa: CASSLEGRGLFF

v_gene: TRBV12-3/TRBV12-4
abundance: -
j_gene: TRBJ1-1
d_gene: -
CDR3nt: TGTGCCAGCAGTTTAGGAGGGGGTCGAGGTGAAGCTTTCTTT
CDR3aa: CASSLGGGRGEAFF

v_gene: TRBV12-3/TRBV12-4
abundance: -
j_gene: TRBJ1-2
d_gene: TRBD1
CDR3nt: TGTGCCAGCAGCAATGACAGGGCAGCCGGCTACACCTTC
CDR3aa: CASSNDRAAGYTF

v_gene: TRBV20-1
abundance: -
j_gene: TRBJ2-3
d_gene: -
CDR3nt: TGCAGTGCCTCCATCCAACCGGCAGATACGCAGTATTTT
CDR3aa: CSASIQPADTQYF

v_gene: TRBV6-1
abundance: -
j_gene: TRBJ2-7
d_gene: -
CDR3nt: TGTGCCAGCAGCCTGGGGGTCGGCAGCGAGCAGTACTTC
CDR3aa: CASSLGVGSEQYF

v_gene: TRBV3-1
abundance: -
j_gene: TRBJ1-6
d_gene: TRBD1
CDR3nt: TGTGCCAGCAGCCTACAGGGGGCGTCCTATAATTCACCCCTCCACTTT
CDR3aa: CASSLQGASYNSPLHF

v_gene: TRBV7-8
abundance: -
j_gene: TRBJ1-1
d_gene: -
CDR3nt: TGTGCCAGCAGCCGAGGGGCCCTCTCCACTGGCTCTGAAGCTTTCTTT
CDR3aa: CASSRGALSTGSEAFF

v_gene: TRBV7-2
abundance: -
j_gene: TRBJ1-2
d_gene: -
CDR3nt: TGTGCCAGCAGCTTAAGTAGGGATCCTTCCTATGGCTACACCTTC
CDR3aa: CASSLSRDPSYGYTF

v_gene: TRBV30
abundance: -
j_gene: TRBJ1-1
d_gene: TRBD1
CDR3nt: TGTGCCTGGAGTGCTACAGGGGAGGGCACTGAAGCTTTCTTT
CDR3aa: CAWSATGEGTEAFF

v_gene: TRBV14
abundance: -
j_gene: TRBJ2-7
d_gene: TRBD2
CDR3nt: TGTGCCAGCAGCCAAGTACCGCGGGGGGCTTCAGGAGAGCAGTACTTC
CDR3aa: CASSQVPRGASGEQYF

v_gene: TRBV12-3/TRBV12-4
abundance: once
j_gene: TRBJ1-4
d_gene: -
CDR3nt: TGTGCCAGCAGTTTAAGTGAAAAACTGTTTTTT
CDR3aa: CASSLSEKLFF

v_gene: TRBV5-1
abundance: -
j_gene: TRBJ1-4
d_gene: -
CDR3nt: TGCGCCAGCAGCTTGGAGGACGGTCCTAGTGAAAAACTGTTTTTT
CDR3aa: CASSLEDGPSEKLFF